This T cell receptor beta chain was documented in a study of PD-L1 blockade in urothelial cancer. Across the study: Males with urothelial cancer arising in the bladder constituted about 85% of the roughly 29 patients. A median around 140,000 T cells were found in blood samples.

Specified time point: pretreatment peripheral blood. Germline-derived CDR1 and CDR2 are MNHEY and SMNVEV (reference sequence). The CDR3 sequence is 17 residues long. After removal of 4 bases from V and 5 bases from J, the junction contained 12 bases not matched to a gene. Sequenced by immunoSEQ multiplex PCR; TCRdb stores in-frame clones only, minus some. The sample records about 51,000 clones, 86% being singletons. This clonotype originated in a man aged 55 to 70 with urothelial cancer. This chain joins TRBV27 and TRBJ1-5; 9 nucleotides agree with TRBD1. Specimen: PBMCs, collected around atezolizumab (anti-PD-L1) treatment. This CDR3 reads CASSSARTGEGYQPQHF. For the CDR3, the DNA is TGTGCCAGCAGTTCGGCGAGGACAGGGGAAGGCTATCAGCCCCAGCATTTT.